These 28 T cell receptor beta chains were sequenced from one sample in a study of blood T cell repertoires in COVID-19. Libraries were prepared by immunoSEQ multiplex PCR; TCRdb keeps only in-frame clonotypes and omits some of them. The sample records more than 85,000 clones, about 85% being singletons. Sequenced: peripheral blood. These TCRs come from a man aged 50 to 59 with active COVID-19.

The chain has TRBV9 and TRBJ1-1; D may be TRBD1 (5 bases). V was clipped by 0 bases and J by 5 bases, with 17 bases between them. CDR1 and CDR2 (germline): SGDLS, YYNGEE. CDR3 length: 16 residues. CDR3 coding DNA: TGTGCCAGCAGCGTAGGTAGCGGGGGTCGTAGGACTGAAGCTTTCTTT. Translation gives CASSVGSGGRRTEAFF.

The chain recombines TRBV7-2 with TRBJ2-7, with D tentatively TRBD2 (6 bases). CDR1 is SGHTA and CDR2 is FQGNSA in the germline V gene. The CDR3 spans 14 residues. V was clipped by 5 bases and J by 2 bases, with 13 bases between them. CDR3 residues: CASSRAAGTYEQYF. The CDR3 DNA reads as TGTGCCAGCAGCCGTGCCGCGGGGACCTACGAGCAGTACTTC. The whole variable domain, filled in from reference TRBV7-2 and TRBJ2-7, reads GAGVSQSPSNKVTEKGKDVELRCDPISGHTALYWYRQSLGQGLEFLIYFQGNSAPDKSGLPSDRFSAERTGGSVSTLTIQRTQQEDSAVYLCASSRAAGTYEQYFGPGTRLTVT.

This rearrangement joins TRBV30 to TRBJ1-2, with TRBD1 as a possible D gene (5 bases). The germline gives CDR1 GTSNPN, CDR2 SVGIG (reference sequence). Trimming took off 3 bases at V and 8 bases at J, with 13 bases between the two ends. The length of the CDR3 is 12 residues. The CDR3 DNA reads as TGTGCCTGGAGCCAAGACAGTAACGGCTACACCTTC. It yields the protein CAWSQDSNGYTF.

The CDR3 is CASSEHVQGFGSPLHF. CDR3 nucleotide sequence: TGTGCCAGCAGCGAACACGTACAGGGTTTTGGGTCACCCCTCCACTTT. This chain links TRBV28 with TRBJ1-6; a possible D gene is TRBD1 (6 bases). The CDR3 covers 16 residues. Trimming took off 6 bases at V and 10 bases at J, with 22 bases between the two ends. Germline V gene sequence: CDR1 MDHEN, CDR2 SYDVKM.

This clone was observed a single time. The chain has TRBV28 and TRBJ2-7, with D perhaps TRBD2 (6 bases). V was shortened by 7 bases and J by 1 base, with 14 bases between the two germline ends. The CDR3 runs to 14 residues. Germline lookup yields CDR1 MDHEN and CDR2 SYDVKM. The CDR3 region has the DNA TGTGCCAGCATAGAACTAGCTAGGTCCTACGAGCAGTACTTC. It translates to CASIELARSYEQYF. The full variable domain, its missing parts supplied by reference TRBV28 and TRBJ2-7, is DVKVTQSSRYLVKRTGEKVFLECVQDMDHENMFWYRQDPGLGLRLIYFSYDVKMKEKGDIPEGYSVSREKKERFSLILESASTNQTSMYLCASIELARSYEQYFGPGTRLTVT.

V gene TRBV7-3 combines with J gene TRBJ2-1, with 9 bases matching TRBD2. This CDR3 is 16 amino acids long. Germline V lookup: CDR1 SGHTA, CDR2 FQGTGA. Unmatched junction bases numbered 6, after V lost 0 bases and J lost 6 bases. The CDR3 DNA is TGTGCCAGCAGCTTAACTGCTAGCGGGACCATCAATGAGCAGTTCTTC. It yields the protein CASSLTASGTINEQFF.

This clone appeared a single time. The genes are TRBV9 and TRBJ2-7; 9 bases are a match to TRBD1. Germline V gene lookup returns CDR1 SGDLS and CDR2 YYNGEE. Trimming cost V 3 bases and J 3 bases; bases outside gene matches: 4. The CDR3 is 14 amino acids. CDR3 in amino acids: CASSASTGGYEQYF. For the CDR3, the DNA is TGTGCCAGCAGCGCCTCGACAGGGGGCTACGAGCAGTACTTC. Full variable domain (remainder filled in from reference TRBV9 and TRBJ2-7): DSGVTQTPKHLITATGQRVTLRCSPRSGDLSVYWYQQSLDQGLQFLIQYYNGEERAKGNILERFSAQQFPDLHSELNLSSLELGDSALYFCASSASTGGYEQYFGPGTRLTVT.

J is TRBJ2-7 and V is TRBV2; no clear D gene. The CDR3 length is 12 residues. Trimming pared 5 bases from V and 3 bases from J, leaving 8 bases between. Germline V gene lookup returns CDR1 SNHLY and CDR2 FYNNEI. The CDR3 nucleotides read TGTGCCAGCAGTTCCCTCGGCTACGAGCAGTACTTC. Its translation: CASSSLGYEQYF. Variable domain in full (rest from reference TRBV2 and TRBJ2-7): EPEVTQTPSHQVTQMGQEVILRCVPISNHLYFYWYRQILGQKVEFLVSFYNNEISEKSEIFDDQFSVERPDGSNFTLKIRSTKLEDSAMYFCASSSLGYEQYFGPGTRLTVT.

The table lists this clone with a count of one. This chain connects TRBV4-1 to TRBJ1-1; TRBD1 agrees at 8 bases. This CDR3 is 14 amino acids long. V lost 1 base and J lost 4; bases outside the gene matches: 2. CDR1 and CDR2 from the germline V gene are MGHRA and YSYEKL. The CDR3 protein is CASSQVQGATEAFF. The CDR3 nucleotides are TGCGCCAGCAGCCAAGTTCAGGGGGCCACTGAAGCTTTCTTT.

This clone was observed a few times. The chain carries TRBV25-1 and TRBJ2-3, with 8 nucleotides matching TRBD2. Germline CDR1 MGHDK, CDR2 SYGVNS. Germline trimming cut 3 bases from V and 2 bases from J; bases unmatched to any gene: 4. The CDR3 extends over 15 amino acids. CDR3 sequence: CASSDIAGITDTQYF. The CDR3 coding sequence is TGTGCCAGCAGTGATATAGCGGGGATCACAGATACGCAGTATTTT.

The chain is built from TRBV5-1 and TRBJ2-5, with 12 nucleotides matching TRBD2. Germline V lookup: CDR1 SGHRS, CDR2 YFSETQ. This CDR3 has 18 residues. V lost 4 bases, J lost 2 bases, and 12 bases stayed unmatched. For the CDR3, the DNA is TGCGCCAGCAGCCCGGGGCTGACTAGCGGGGGAGCGCAAGAGACCCAGTACTTC. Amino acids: CASSPGLTSGGAQETQYF.

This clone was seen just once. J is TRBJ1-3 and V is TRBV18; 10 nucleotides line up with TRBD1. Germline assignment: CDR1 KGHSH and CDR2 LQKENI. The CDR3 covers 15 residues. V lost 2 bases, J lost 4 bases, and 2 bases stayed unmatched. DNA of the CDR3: TGTGCCAGCTCACCAGGGACAGGGGACGGAAACACCATATATTTT. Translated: CASSPGTGDGNTIYF. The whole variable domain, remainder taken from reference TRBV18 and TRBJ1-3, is NAGVMQNPRHLVRRRGQEARLRCSPMKGHSHVYWYRQLPEEGLKFMVYLQKENIIDESGMPKERFSAEFPKEGPSILRIQQVVRGDSAAYFCASSPGTGDGNTIYFGEGSWLTVV.

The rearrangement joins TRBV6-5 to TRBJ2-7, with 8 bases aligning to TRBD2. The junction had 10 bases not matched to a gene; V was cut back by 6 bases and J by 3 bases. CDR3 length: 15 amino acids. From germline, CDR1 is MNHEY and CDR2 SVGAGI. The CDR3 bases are TGTGCCAGCAGAGTCGCTGTGACTAGCGTCTACGAGCAGTACTTC. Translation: CASRVAVTSVYEQYF.

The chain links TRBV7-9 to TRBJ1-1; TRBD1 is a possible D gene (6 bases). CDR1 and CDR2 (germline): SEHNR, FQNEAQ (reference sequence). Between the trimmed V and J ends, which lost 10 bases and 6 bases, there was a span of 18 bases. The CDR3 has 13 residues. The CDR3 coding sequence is TGTGCCACACAGGGAGGGGAGAAGGCTGAAGCTTTCTTT. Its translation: CATQGGEKAEAFF.

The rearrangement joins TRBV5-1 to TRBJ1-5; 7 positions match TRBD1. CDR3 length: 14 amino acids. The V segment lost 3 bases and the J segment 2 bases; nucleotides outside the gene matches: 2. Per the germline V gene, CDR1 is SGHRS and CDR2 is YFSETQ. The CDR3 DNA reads TGCGCCAGCAGCTCGGGGACAGGCAATCAGCCCCAGCATTTT. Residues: CASSSGTGNQPQHF. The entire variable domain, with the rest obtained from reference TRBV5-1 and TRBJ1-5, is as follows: KAGVTQTPRYLIKTRGQQVTLSCSPISGHRSVSWYQQTPGQGLQFLFEYFSETQRNKGNFPGRFSGRQFSNSRSEMNVSTLELGDSALYLCASSSGTGNQPQHFGDGTRLSIL.

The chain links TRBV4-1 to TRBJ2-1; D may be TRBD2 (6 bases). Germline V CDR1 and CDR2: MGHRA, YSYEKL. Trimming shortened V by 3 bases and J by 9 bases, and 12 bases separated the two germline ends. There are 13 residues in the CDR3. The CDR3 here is CASSHPSVSEQFF. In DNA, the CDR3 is TGCGCCAGCAGCCACCCTAGCGTGAGTGAGCAGTTCTTC.

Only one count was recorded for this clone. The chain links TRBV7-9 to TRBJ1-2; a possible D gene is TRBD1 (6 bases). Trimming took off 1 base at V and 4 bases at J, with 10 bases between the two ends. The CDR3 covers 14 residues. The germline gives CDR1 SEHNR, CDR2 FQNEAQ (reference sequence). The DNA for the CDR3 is TGTGCCAGCAGCTTAGACAGGGTCGGCTATGGCTACACCTTC. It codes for CASSLDRVGYGYTF. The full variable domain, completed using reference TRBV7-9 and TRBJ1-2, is DTGVSQNPRHKITKRGQNVTFRCDPISEHNRLYWYRQTLGQGPEFLTYFQNEAQLEKSRLLSDRFSAERPKGSFSTLEIQRTEQGDSAMYLCASSLDRVGYGYTFGSGTRLTVV.

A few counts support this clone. The CDR3 region has the DNA TGTGCCAGCAGTACTAGGACAGGGAGTAATTCACCCCTCCACTTT. This codes for CASSTRTGSNSPLHF. This rearrangement joins TRBV2 to TRBJ1-6, with 8 bases matching TRBD1. This CDR3 comprises 15 residues. After removal of 5 bases from V and 6 bases from J, the junction contained 6 bases not matched to a gene. Germline V gene lookup returns CDR1 SNHLY and CDR2 FYNNEI.

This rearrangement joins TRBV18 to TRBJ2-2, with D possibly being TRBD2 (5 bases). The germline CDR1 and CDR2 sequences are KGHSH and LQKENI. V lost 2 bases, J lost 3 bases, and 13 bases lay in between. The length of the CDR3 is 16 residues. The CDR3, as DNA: TGTGCCAGCTCACCAGGAGGAAGGGCGCACACCGGGGAGCTGTTTTTT. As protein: CASSPGGRAHTGELFF.

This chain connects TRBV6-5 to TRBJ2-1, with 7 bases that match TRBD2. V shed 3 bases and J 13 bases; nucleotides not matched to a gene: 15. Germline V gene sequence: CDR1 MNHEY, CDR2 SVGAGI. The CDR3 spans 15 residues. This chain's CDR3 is CASSYTAGEGMSQFF. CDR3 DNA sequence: TGTGCCAGCAGTTATACGGCGGGGGAAGGGATGAGCCAGTTCTTC.

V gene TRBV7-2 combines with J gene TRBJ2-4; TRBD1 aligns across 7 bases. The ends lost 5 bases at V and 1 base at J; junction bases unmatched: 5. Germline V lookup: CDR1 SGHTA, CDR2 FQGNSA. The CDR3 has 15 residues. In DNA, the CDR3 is TGTGCCAGCAGCCCACAGACAGGGGCCAAAAACATTCAGTACTTC. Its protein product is CASSPQTGAKNIQYF.

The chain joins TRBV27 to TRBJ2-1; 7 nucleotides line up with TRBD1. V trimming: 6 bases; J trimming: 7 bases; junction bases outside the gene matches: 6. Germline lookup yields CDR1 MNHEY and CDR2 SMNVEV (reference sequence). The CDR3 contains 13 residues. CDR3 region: CASRTGTANEQFF. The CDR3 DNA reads TGTGCCAGCAGGACCGGGACAGCGAATGAGCAGTTCTTC.

The CDR3 here is CASSYPGQMQNSNQPQHF. CDR3 coding DNA: TGTGCCAGCAGTTATCCGGGACAGATGCAAAATAGCAATCAGCCCCAGCATTTT. This chain joins TRBV6-2 or TRBV6-3 and TRBJ1-5, with TRBD1 identical over 7 bases. The germline CDR1 and CDR2 sequences are MNHEY and SVGEGT. Unmatched junction bases numbered 11, after V lost 3 bases and J lost 0 bases. This CDR3 is 18 amino acids long.

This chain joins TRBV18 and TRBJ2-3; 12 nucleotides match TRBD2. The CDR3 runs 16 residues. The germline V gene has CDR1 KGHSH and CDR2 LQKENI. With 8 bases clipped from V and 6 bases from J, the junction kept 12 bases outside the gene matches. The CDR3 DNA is TGTGCCAGCGCCCGATCTAGCGGGGGGGCGCTCGATACGCAGTATTTT. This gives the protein CASARSSGGALDTQYF. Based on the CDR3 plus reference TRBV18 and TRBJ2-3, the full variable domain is NAGVMQNPRHLVRRRGQEARLRCSPMKGHSHVYWYRQLPEEGLKFMVYLQKENIIDESGMPKERFSAEFPKEGPSILRIQQVVRGDSAAYFCASARSSGGALDTQYFGPGTRLTVL.

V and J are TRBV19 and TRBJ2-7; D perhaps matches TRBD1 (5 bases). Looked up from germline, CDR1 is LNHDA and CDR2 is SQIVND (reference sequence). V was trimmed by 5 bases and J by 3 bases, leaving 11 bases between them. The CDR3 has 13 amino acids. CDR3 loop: CASSVDTYYEQYF. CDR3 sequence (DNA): TGTGCCAGTAGTGTGGACACTTACTACGAGCAGTACTTC. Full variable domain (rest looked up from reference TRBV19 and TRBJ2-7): DGGITQSPKYLFRKEGQNVTLSCEQNLNHDAMYWYRQDPGQGLRLIYYSQIVNDFQKGDIAEGYSVSREKKESFPLTVTSAQKNPTAFYLCASSVDTYYEQYFGPGTRLTVT.

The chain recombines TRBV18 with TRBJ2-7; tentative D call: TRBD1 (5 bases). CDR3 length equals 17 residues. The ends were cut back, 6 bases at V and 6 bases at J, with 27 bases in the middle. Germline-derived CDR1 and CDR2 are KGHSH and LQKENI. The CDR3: CASSRSGQGRANSEQYF. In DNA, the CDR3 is TGTGCCAGCTCCCGCAGTGGGCAGGGAAGGGCGAATAGCGAGCAGTACTTC.

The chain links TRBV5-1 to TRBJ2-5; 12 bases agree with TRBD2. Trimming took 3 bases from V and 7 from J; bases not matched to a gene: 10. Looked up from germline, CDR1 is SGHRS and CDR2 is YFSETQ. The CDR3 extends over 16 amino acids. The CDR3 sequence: CASSSSTSGGAGTQYF. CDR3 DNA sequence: TGCGCCAGCAGCTCCTCGACTAGCGGGGGTGCGGGGACCCAGTACTTC.

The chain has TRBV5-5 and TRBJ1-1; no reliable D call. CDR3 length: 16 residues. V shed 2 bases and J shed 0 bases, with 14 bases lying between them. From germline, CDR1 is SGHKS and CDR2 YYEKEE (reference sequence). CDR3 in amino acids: CASSFGMAGLNTEAFF. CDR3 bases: TGTGCCAGCAGCTTCGGGATGGCGGGGTTGAACACTGAAGCTTTCTTT.